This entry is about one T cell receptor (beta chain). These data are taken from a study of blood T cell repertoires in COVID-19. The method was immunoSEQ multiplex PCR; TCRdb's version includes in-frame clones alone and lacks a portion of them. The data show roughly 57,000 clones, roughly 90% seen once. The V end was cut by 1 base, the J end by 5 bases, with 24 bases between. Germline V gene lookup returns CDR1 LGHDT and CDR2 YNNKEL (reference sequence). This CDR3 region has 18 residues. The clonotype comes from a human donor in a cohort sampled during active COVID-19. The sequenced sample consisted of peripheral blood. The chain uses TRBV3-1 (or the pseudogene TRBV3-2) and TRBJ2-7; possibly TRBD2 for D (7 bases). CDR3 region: CASSQGGGRVSILHEQYF. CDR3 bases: TGTGCCAGCAGCCAAGGGGGGGGCAGGGTTTCAATACTCCACGAGCAGTACTTC.